This T cell receptor (beta chain) was captured in a study of T cell responses to AZD1222 COVID-19 vaccine. Study observations and caveats: Spike-specific TCR breadth rose after two AZD1222 doses, and depth rose as well. The study identified only five to seven AZD1222 recipients as seropositive at baseline. Donors in the cohort were predominantly white British and more often female, and clonal diversity was possibly underestimated.

Method: immunoSEQ multiplex PCR; TCRdb's copy keeps in-frame clones and lacks some. The profile shows 200,000 or so clones, about 87% of them singletons. V shed 6 bases and J shed 0 bases, with 12 bases lying between them. The CDR3 loop spans 15 amino acids. Germline assignment: CDR1 MNHEY and CDR2 SVGAGI. This clone was found once. Its specificity is not known. Specimen: peripheral blood, collected on day 0 of MenACWY control vaccination. The chain recombines TRBV6-5 with TRBJ2-1; TRBD1 is a possible D gene (6 bases). The receptor was isolated from an adult in good health. CDR3 sequence reads: CASRSQGSSYNEQFF. The CDR3 DNA reads TGTGCCAGCAGATCGCAGGGGTCCTCCTACAATGAGCAGTTCTTC.